Listed here is a single TCR beta chain. This clone has more than one count but fewer than ten. Its antigen remains undetermined. One base away there is no much larger clone; base qualities are not given. Library construction relied on the immunoSEQ multiplex PCR assay. For the multiplex PCR, a mixture combining 60 forward primers for TCR Vbeta segments and 13 reverse primers for TCR Jbeta segments was used. The CDR3 region of rearranged TCR beta genes was amplified from genomic DNA with a multiplex PCR assay. Amplified TCR beta libraries were sequenced as 87-base-pair reads on the Illumina HiSeq System. As for the original processing: Across the roughly 670 repertoires, a later analysis counted roughly 77 million unique TCR beta chains, around 11 million of which were shared by at least two donors. A nearest-neighbor algorithm error-corrected the raw reads and collapsed the reads into unique sequences, merging closely related sequences to remove PCR and sequencing errors. CDR3 sequences were aligned to IMGT reference sequences to assign V, D and J gene segments. For a sequence to be retained, at least a six-nucleotide match to both a V gene segment and a J gene segment was required. A rearrangement was called productive if the CDR3 had no stop codons and remained in frame with V and J, and every other rearrangement was called non-productive. Following IMGT convention, CDR3 was defined as the stretch from the second conserved V-encoded cysteine to the conserved J-encoded phenylalanine. Sequences without an unambiguous match to a single V gene segment were excluded from the earlier analysis of 587 of the donors. An earlier analysis of roughly 590 of the donors called V segments functional above 56.7% productive rearrangements and segregating when the between-donor standard deviation exceeded 5%. A statistical classification framework was built to diagnose cytomegalovirus status from the catalog of TCR beta chain sequences. In a later analysis, V and J genes were assigned by comparing TCR nucleotide sequences against IMGT/GENE-DB human TR gene sequences. In a later analysis, CDR3 sequences and most-parsimonious VDJ recombination scenarios were assigned using the TCRdist pipeline. A later analysis defined each TCR beta chain by its CDR3 amino acid sequence plus V-gene family, and excluded reads lacking a unique V-gene family. In a later analysis, approximately 590 highly shared, low-generation-probability nucleotide sequences were removed to address suspected cross-contamination and a sequencing artifact. A later analysis calculated a clonal expansion index for each public chain from normalized within-repertoire ranks of inferred template counts. Generation probabilities in a later analysis came from a VDJ recombination model fitted to out-of-frame rearrangements, and those results were checked against IGoR. Hypergeometric tests were used in a later analysis to score TCR-TCR, TCR-HLA and TCR-CMV co-occurrence, with a repertoire-size bias correction applied to the TCR pairs. False discovery rates were estimated in a later analysis by permuting HLA or CMV assignments 20 times. In a later analysis, co-occurring TCRs were grouped using DBSCAN, with TCRdist sequence similarity added in when clustering inside HLA-allele-positive subsets. Repertoires with fewer than 30,000 or more than 120,000 public chains, plus five repertoires with anomalous nucleotide sharing, were excluded from co-occurrence clustering. The immuneACCESS repertoire file appears here via TCRdb, limited to in-frame rearrangements. These files lack a portion of the clones; in checked studies, under half of the deficit traces to unresolved V genes, and the cause of the others is not known. The DNA gave D and trimming, while V, J and clone size come from that table. The sample table lists tens of thousands of clones, around 84% of them with a count of one. The top ten constitute roughly 2.2% of the sample.

This record comes from a study of cytomegalovirus exposure and HLA in healthy donors (dated by TCRdb to the late 2010s). About the study as a whole: According to an earlier analysis of 450 to 650 of the donors, 200 million or so T cells yielded 90 million to 130 million unique TCR beta sequences and more than 250 Gb of sequence data. About 280 gigabases of sequencing data and 78 million or so unique TCR sequences were included in an early release covering about 600 HLA-typed donors. The genetic ancestry cluster associated with self-reported Caucasian donors included about 84% of the roughly 390 genotyped donors. The study was designed to test whether signatures of past pathogen exposure could be identified by cataloging public T cell receptors. The study used immunosequencing to profile the T cell repertoires of 670 or so subjects and linked those repertoires to cytomegalovirus serostatus. Along with the approximately 700-subject first cohort, a separate validation cohort of over a hundred different subjects was used. The study combined high-throughput TCR immunosequencing, statistical association of individual TCRs with disease status, and machine learning to predict cytomegalovirus infection status. To study patterns of TCR occurrence, a later analysis re-analyzed previously published TCR beta repertoires from several hundred donors and added high-resolution HLA genotyping. In the later analysis, no new phenotypic data were used to find candidate immune exposures; instead, reliance was placed on TCR beta sequences and their occurrence across donors. An earlier analysis of some 600 of the donors applied high-throughput TCR beta sequencing to assess whether each TCR beta V gene segment acted as functional or pseudogenic. Alongside the repertoire data, information on donor age, sex, ethnicity and CMV serostatus was compiled. In a later genetic analysis, genome-wide SNP genotypes for about 55% of the roughly 670 donors were used, and that subset was treated as a discovery cohort. All discovery cohort repertoires had been generated using a single sequencing platform. Both class I and class II loci were covered by HLA typing, at four-digit resolution. The number of typed donors differed by locus: about 629-630 for A, B, C, DRB1 and DQB1; 522 for DQA1; 600 to 610 for DPA1; and around 470 for DPB1. Because of strong linkage in the cohort, five DR-DQ haplotypes were treated as single units for association and clustering. Across approximately 400 genotyped donors of the cohort, an average of approximately 240,000 unique TCR beta nucleotide sequences per donor were sequenced, and approximately 17% of those sequences were non-productive.

A distance of 13 bases separates the germline ends of V and J, which lose 8 bases and 2 bases respectively. Including the terminal cysteine and phenylalanine, the CDR3 comprises 14 residues. Just CDR3 DNA is preserved here, 42 bases in frame from base 1. CDR1 and CDR2, looked up from the germline V gene, are KGHSH and LQKENI. Study-wide conclusions, independent of this receptor: Immune exposure information for the cohort was limited to CMV serostatus. In the study, some 160 TCR beta chains were listed as associated with cytomegalovirus. In both the original and validation cohorts, the classifier was reported to diagnose cytomegalovirus status with high specificity and sensitivity. Approximately 16 rarely observed V segments, including chromosome 9 orphons, were excluded from the earlier analysis of some 590 of the donors because counts were too low. Linkage disequilibrium might explain the correlated functional status among segregating V segments, but an unknown experimental factor could not be ruled out. In an earlier analysis of several hundred of the donors, most TCR beta V segments were observed in productive rearrangements about 90% or about 30% of the time, broadly matching IMGT annotations. According to a later analysis, parvovirus B19, influenza, CMV and Epstein-Barr virus appeared linked to several top co-occurrence clusters. A later genetic analysis associated a missense DCLRE1C variant with V-gene and J-gene trimming of TCR beta chains, and an independent cohort replicated the association. According to a later analysis, most CMV-associated TCR beta chains appeared to be HLA-restricted, and the HLA associations seemed to be driven largely by CMV exposure. A further reported finding was that TCR beta sequences accurately predicted the HLA-A and HLA-B alleles for most subjects in the first cohort. Only TCR beta chains were sequenced in this cohort, and the absence of alpha or paired-chain data limited detectable features. According to a later analysis, TCR association rates differed among HLA loci, with DRB1 alleles showing the most associated TCRs and HLA-C alleles showing the fewest. In vitro tests confirmed that a few of the cytomegalovirus-associated TCR beta chains recognize cytomegalovirus antigens. A cluster of highly shared sequence variants was judged likely to be a technical artifact of the sequencing pipeline. In a later analysis, HLA-associated TCR beta chains were found to be more clonally expanded and to have lower generation probabilities than equally common non-associated chains. In a later analysis, some 17,000 TCR beta sequences were associated with specific HLA alleles at a false discovery rate of 0.05. Some IMGT-functional V segments, including TRBV6-2 and TRBV6-3, could not be told apart with the 87-base-pair reads, so those segments were excluded. According to a later genetic analysis, donors in an Asian-associated ancestry cluster had fewer N-insertions in productive TCRs than the roughly 660-donor mean. When HLA alleles, especially DR and DQ, strongly co-occurred, attributing TCR associations to individual alleles was difficult. Sequencing depth was assumed to be roughly uniform across donors in the presence/absence analyses, though that assumption may not hold. Across donors, most TCR sequences were observed very rarely, whereas some public TCRs were present in many individuals. It was suggested by the authors that the approach could potentially be generalized to other disease states and immunological phenotypes. Because HLA typing was missing for some donors at each locus, association tests included only the typed subset.

The cohort consisted of 650 to 700 healthy bone marrow donors. All cohort members were sampled while nominally healthy, although unrecorded immune exposures were likely present. The donor tested CMV seronegative and was one of the 352 seronegative cohort members. Every donor gave a peripheral blood sample, and the peripheral blood mononuclear cells from that sample were used for TCR beta sequencing. The Qiagen DNeasy Blood Extraction Kit was used to extract genomic DNA from the blood cell samples. Source material: PBMCs. The rearrangement joined TRBV18 to TRBJ1-3; TRBD1 is possibly the D segment (6 matching bases). The clonotype comes from a man aged 18 to 29 in good health and CMV-seronegative. This receptor has the CDR3 CASVQDRAGNTIYF. The bases are TGTGCCAGCGTTCAGGACAGAGCTGGAAACACCATATATTTT.